This T cell receptor (beta chain) stems from a study of shared clonotypes between healthy human individuals. The CDR3 covers 18 residues. V was trimmed by 4 bases and J by 0 bases, leaving 23 bases between them. The germline gives CDR1 SGHRS, CDR2 YFSETQ. The method was immunoSEQ multiplex PCR; TCRdb's version includes in-frame clones alone and lacks a portion of them. The sample gives some 580,000 clones, roughly 97% of which show up once; 0.045% to 0.07% is in the top ten. Sequencing was carried out using naive CD4+ T cells sorted from blood. Subset meaning: CD45RA+ positively selected. The V call is TRBV5-1, the J call TRBJ2-7; D remains ambiguous. This TCR derives from a woman aged 30 to 39 in good health. The CDR3 region is CASSAWTLRGRSSYEQYF. The CDR3 nucleotides are TGCGCCAGCAGCGCCTGGACCCTGCGCGGCAGAAGCTCCTACGAGCAGTACTTC.